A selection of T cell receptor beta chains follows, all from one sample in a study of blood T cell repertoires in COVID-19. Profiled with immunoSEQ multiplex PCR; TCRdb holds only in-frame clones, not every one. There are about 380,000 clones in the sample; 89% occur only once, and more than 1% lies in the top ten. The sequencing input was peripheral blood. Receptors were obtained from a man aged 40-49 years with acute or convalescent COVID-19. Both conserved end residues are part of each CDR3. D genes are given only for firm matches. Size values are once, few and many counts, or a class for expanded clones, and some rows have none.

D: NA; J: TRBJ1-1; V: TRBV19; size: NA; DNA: TGTGCCAGTAGTACCCAAGGACAGCCCACCATGAACACTGAAGCTTTCTTT; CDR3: CASSTQGQPTMNTEAFF
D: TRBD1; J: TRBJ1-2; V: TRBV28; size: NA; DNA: TGTGCCGGAAGAACAGGGGGCGCCTTTAGTGGCTACACCTTC; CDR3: CAGRTGGAFSGYTF
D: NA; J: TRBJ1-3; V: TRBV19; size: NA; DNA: TGTGCCAGTAGTGCTGACAGTGACTCTGGAAACACCATATATTTT; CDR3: CASSADSDSGNTIYF
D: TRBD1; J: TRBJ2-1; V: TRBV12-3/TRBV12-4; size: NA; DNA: TGTGCCAGCAGTCAGACAGGGAGCAATGAGCAGTTCTTC; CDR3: CASSQTGSNEQFF
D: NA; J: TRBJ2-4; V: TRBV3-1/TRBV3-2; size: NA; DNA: TGTGCCAGCAGCCAATCTTCAGCGAGACTAGCCAAAAACATTCAGTACTTC; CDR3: CASSQSSARLAKNIQYF
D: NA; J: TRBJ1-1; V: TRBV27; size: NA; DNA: TGTGCCAGCAGTTTAACTCAAGGGGGGAGGGGTACTGAAGCTTTCTTT; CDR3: CASSLTQGGRGTEAFF
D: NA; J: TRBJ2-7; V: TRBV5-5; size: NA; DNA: TGTGCCAGCAGCTTGGAAGGGGTCGAGCAGTACTTC; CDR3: CASSLEGVEQYF
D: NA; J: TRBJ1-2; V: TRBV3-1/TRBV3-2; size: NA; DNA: TGTGCCAGCAGCCAAGATTCCTTCAACTATGGCTACACCTTC; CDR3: CASSQDSFNYGYTF
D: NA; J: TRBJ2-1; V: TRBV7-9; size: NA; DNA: TGTGCCAGCAGCTTAGGTCAGGGTAGGAGAAAGAGCTCCTACAATGAGCAGTTCTTC; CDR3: CASSLGQGRRKSSYNEQFF
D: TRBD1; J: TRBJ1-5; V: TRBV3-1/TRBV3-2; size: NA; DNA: TGTGCCAGCAGCCAAGGACAGGGTCATCAGCCCCAGCATTTT; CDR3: CASSQGQGHQPQHF
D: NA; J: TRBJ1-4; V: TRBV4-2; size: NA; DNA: TGTGCCAGCAGCGCGAATCCTAATGAAAAACTGTTTTTT; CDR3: CASSANPNEKLFF
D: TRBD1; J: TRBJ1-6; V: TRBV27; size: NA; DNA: TGTGCCAGCAAAGCCAGGGGGCTTTTGGAATCACCCCTCCACTTT; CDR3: CASKARGLLESPLHF
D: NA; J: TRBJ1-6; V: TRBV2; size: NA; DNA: TGTGCCAGCGGACAGAATAATTCACCCCTCCACTTT; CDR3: CASGQNNSPLHF
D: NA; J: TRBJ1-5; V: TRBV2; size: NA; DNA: TGTGCCAGCAGTGATAGAGGGTTCGGCCAGCCCCAGCATTTT; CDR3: CASSDRGFGQPQHF
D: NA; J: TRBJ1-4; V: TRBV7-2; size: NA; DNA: TGTGCCAGCAGCTCCTCAGGGAGGACAAATGAAAAACTGTTTTTT; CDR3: CASSSSGRTNEKLFF
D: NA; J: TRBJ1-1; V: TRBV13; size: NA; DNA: TGTGCCAGCAGCTTAATGCTGGGGGGCACTGAAGCTTTCTTT; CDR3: CASSLMLGGTEAFF
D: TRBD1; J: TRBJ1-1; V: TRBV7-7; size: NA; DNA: TGTGCTAGCAGTCGGGACAGTAACACTGAAGCTTTCTTT; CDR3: CASSRDSNTEAFF
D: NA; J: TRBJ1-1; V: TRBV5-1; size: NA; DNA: TGCGCCAGCAGCTCACGTCCAGGGCCTAACACTGAAGCTTTCTTT; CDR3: CASSSRPGPNTEAFF
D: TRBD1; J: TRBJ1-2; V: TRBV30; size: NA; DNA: TGTGCCTGGAGCACAGGTCAGGGGGTAGACTATGGCTACACCTTC; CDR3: CAWSTGQGVDYGYTF
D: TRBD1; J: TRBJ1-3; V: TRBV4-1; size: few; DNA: TGCGCCAGCAGCCAAGTGGGACAGCGTTTTGGAAACACCATATATTTT; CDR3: CASSQVGQRFGNTIYF
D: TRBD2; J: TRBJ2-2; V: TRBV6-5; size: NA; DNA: TGTGCCAGCAGTTCGGGGGGGGGCACCGGGGAGCTGTTTTTT; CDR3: CASSSGGGTGELFF
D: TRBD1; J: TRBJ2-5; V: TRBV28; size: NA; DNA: TGTGCCAGCAGAAGAGACAGGGTAGAGACCCAGTACTTC; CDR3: CASRRDRVETQYF